The entry below gives a single T cell receptor (beta chain) sequence along with its context. Its antigen remains unknown. Germline loops: CDR1 MDHEN, CDR2 SYDVKM. The CDR3 is made up of 15 amino acids. Trimming at V came to 4 bases and at J to 8 bases, leaving 8 bases not matched to a gene. The data belong to a study of radiotherapy plus CTLA-4 blockade in lung cancer. Study observations and caveats: Expansion of tumor-derived TCR clones was observed in blood after radiotherapy plus ipilimumab.

Profiling relied on immunoSEQ multiplex PCR, and the TCRdb table lists in-frame clones only, not all of them. The sample shows tens of thousands of clones, 70% of them seen only once. The sample in question was peripheral blood, obtained from a patient treated with radiotherapy plus ipilimumab. This sequence joins TRBV28 and TRBJ2-1; 10 positions match TRBD2. The receptor's source is a human donor with non-small cell lung cancer who had stable disease on radiotherapy plus ipilimumab. CDR3 sequence reads: CASSSGTSESHEQFF. In DNA form, the CDR3 reads TGTGCCAGCAGTTCCGGGACTAGCGAATCCCATGAGCAGTTCTTC.